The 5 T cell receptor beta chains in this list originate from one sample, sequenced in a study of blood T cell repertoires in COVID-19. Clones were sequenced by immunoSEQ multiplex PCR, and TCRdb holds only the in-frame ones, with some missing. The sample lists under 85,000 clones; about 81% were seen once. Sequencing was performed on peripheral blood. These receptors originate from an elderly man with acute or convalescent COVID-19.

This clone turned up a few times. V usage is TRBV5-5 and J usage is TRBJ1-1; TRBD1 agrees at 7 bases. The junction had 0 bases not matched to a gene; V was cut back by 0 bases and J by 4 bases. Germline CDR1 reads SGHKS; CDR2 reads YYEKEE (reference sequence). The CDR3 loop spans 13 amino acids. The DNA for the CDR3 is TGTGCCAGCAGCTTGGGGACAGGCACTGAAGCTTTCTTT. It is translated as CASSLGTGTEAFF. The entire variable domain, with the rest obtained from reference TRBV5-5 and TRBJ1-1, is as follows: DAGVTQSPTHLIKTRGQQVTLRCSPISGHKSVSWYQQVLGQGPQFIFQYYEKEERGRGNFPDRFSARQFPNYSSELNVNALLLGDSALYLCASSLGTGTEAFFGQGTRLTVV.

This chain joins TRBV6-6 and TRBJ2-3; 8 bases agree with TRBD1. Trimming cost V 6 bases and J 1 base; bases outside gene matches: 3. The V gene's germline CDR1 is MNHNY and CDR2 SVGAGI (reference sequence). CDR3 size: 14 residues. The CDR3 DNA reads TGTGCCAGCAGGACGACAGGGGGCACAGATACGCAGTATTTT. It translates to CASRTTGGTDTQYF.

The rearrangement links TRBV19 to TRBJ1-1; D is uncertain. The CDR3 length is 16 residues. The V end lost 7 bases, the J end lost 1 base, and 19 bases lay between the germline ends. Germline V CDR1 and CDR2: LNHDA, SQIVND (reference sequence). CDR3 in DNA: TGTGCCAGTACCTTTCGACGGACTTATGGGAACACTGAAGCTTTCTTT. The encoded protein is CASTFRRTYGNTEAFF.

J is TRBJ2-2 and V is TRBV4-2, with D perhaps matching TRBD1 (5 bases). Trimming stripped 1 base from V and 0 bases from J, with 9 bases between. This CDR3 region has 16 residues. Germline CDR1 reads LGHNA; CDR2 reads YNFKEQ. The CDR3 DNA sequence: TGTGCCAGCAGCCAAGGTACCAGGGCGAACACCGGGGAGCTGTTTTTT. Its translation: CASSQGTRANTGELFF.

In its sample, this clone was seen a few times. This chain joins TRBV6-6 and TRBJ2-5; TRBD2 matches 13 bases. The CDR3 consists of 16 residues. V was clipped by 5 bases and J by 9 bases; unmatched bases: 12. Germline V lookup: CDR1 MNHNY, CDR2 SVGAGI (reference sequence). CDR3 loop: CASSGGTSGVEGAQYF. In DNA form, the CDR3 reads TGTGCCAGCAGTGGCGGGACTAGCGGGGTGGAAGGGGCCCAGTACTTC.